A single sample is the source of the 31 T cell receptor beta chains below, sequenced in a study of T-cell memory formation after mild COVID-19 (dated by TCRdb to the early 2020s). The library was built by means of 5' RACE. These reads were obtained on an Illumina NovaSeq 6000. In TCRdb, the public reads were trimmed at Q25 with fastp and aligned with MiXCR, with productive beta chains retained. Rows are unified per CDR3 protein, each entry keeping the most common DNA and genes. The sample table shows about 290,000 distinct CDR3 sequences, and around a sixth are seen once. The top ten clones comprise roughly 22% of the sample. The sequenced sample consisted of PBMCs or a T cell subset sorted from them (not recorded which). Receptors originate from a man aged 18-30 years who had mild COVID-19 (a few samples of this study predate the infection). The sample titles of this study are shuffled in the database, so cell type and time point are left out; the donor was told from shared clones.

The chain uses TRBV15 and TRBJ1-1, with D uncertain. Germline-derived CDR1 and CDR2 are LNHNV and YYDKDF (reference sequence). The CDR3 has 15 amino acids. The germline V and J ends were trimmed by 0 bases and 3 bases, with 11 bases remaining between them. The DNA for the CDR3 is TGTGCCACCAGCAGAGACCCCATAAGGGACACTGAAGCTTTCTTT. Its translation: CATSRDPIRDTEAFF.

The rearrangement uses TRBV10-3 and TRBJ2-7, with 9 bases lining up with TRBD1. The CDR3 length is 16 residues. CDR1 and CDR2 (germline): ENHRY, SYGVKD. V gave up 0 bases and J gave up 8 bases; unmatched junction bases: 11. CDR3 region: CAISESGDRDIGKQYF. Written as DNA, the CDR3 is TGTGCCATCAGTGAGTCTGGGGACAGGGATATAGGCAAGCAGTACTTC.

In this sample, this clonotype turned up many times. The chain recombines TRBV11-3 with TRBJ2-5; D not certain. The CDR3 has 15 residues. Germline V gene lookup returns CDR1 SGHNT and CDR2 YENEEA. Trimming cost V 9 bases and J 2 bases, with 19 bases left between them. CDR3 region: CARPLGSNAQETQYF. CDR3 DNA: TGTGCCAGGCCTTTAGGCAGCAATGCACAAGAGACCCAGTACTTC.

This chain links TRBV24-1 with TRBJ2-7, with TRBD1 matching over 10 bases. Germline V gene lookup returns CDR1 KGHDR and CDR2 SFDVKD. This CDR3 region has 14 residues. V was clipped by 2 bases and J by 6 bases; unmatched bases: 3. CDR3: CATSDSTGGCEQYF. The CDR3 DNA reads as TGTGCCACCAGTGATTCGACAGGGGGCTGCGAGCAGTACTTC.

This chain joins TRBV10-3 and TRBJ2-7; the D gene is possibly TRBD2 (5 bases). CDR1 is ENHRY and CDR2 is SYGVKD in the germline V gene. The V gene lost 8 bases and the J gene lost 7 bases, with 21 bases spanning the gap. CDR3 size: 14 residues. This CDR3 is CAIEDGPKRGEQYF. The CDR3 DNA reads TGTGCCATCGAGGACGGACCGAAACGGGGAGAGCAGTACTTC.

This clonotype was counted ten times or more. The gene calls are TRBV12-3 or TRBV12-4 and TRBJ1-1; maybe TRBD1 (6 bases). V shed 7 bases and J shed 5 bases, with 17 bases lying between them. This CDR3 spans 14 amino acids. The CDR3 nucleotides are TGTGCCAGCACCCCGTGGGGGGGGCTGACTGAAGCTTTCTTT. It codes for CASTPWGGLTEAFF.

This chain uses TRBV3-1 with TRBJ2-7; D call uncertain. Between the trimmed V and J ends, which lost 1 base and 4 bases, there was a span of 5 bases. This CDR3 contains 12 residues. CDR1 and CDR2 (germline): LGHDT, YNNKEL (reference sequence). For the CDR3, the DNA is TGTGCCAGCAGCCAAGGTCATTACGAGCAGTACGTC. Translation gives CASSQGHYEQYV.

This clonotype showed up many times. V and J are TRBV7-9 and TRBJ1-6; D remains unclear. The V end lost 1 base, the J end lost 11 bases, and 9 bases lay between the germline ends. Germline V gene lookup returns CDR1 SEHNR and CDR2 FQNEAQ (reference sequence). The length of the CDR3 is 13 residues. This chain's CDR3 is CASSLEVEAPLHF. CDR3 DNA sequence: TGTGCCAGCAGCTTAGAAGTTGAGGCACCCCTCCACTTT. The variable domain in full, with the rest retrieved from reference TRBV7-9 and TRBJ1-6, is DTGVSQNPRHKITKRGQNVTFRCDPISEHNRLYWYRQTLGQGPEFLTYFQNEAQLEKSRLLSDRFSAERPKGSFSTLEIQRTEQGDSAMYLCASSLEVEAPLHFGNGTRLTVT.

This clonotype occurred a few times. The gene calls are TRBV6-2 or TRBV6-3 and TRBJ2-4; no firm D call. Germline CDR1 and CDR2: MNHEY and SVGEGT. The length of the CDR3 is 12 residues. Trimming removed 2 bases from V and 5 bases from J, with 4 bases in between. The DNA of the CDR3 is TGTGCCAGCAGTTACGTGGAAAACATTCAGTACTTC. Residues: CASSYVENIQYF.

Ten or more counts support this clonotype. The rearrangement joins TRBV12-3 or TRBV12-4 to TRBJ2-5; 9 bases are a match to TRBD2. CDR3 length: 15 amino acids. V was pared by 5 bases and J by 0 bases, with 4 bases of the junction left unmatched. The CDR3 sequence: CASSGLAGYQETQYF. CDR3 nucleotides: TGTGCCAGCAGTGGCCTAGCGGGGTACCAAGAGACCCAGTACTTC.

The chain carries TRBV4-3 and TRBJ2-5; 12 bases map to TRBD2. With 4 bases clipped from V and 5 bases from J, the junction kept 8 bases outside the gene matches. CDR1 is LGHNA and CDR2 is YSLEER in the germline V gene. The CDR3 sequence is 16 residues long. The DNA of the CDR3 is TGCGCCAGCAGCCCTTCCCCACTAGCGGGGGGTGAGACCCAGTACTTC. It translates to CASSPSPLAGGETQYF.

The rearrangement uses TRBV9 and TRBJ2-5; the D gene is possibly TRBD2 (5 bases). CDR1 SGDLS and CDR2 YYNGEE come from the germline V gene. Trimming took off 6 bases at V and 4 bases at J, with 13 bases between the two ends. The CDR3 has 13 amino acids. The CDR3 here is CASTKDRGETQYF. The CDR3 nucleotides read TGTGCCAGCACTAAAGACCGGGGAGAGACCCAGTACTTC.

The chain is built from TRBV28 and TRBJ2-3, with 10 bases identical to TRBD2. The CDR3 sequence is 16 residues long. The V and J ends lost 1 base and 5 bases, in that order; junction bases with no gene match: 6. Germline-derived CDR1 and CDR2 are MDHEN and SYDVKM. CDR3 protein: CASSLYLAGAGDTQYF. Here the CDR3 DNA reads TGTGCCAGCAGTTTATACCTAGCGGGGGCGGGAGATACGCAGTATTTT.

This clonotype showed up just a few times. The V and J genes are TRBV15 and TRBJ1-1; 8 bases are a match to TRBD1. V gave up 5 bases and J gave up 8 bases; unmatched junction bases: 4. Germline V gene data show CDR1 as LNHNV and CDR2 as YYDKDF (reference sequence). The CDR3 extends over 12 amino acids. The CDR3 DNA reads as TGTGCCACCAGCGTACGGACAGGGGAAGCTTTCTTT. Amino acids: CATSVRTGEAFF.

This sequence joins TRBV7-3 and TRBJ2-5; D is ambiguous. Germline values: CDR1 SGHTA, CDR2 FQGTGA. CDR3 length: 14 amino acids. Trimming took off 2 bases at V and 1 base at J, with 8 bases between the two ends. The CDR3 region has the DNA TGTGCCAGCAGCTTATCACCGTCCCAAGAGACCCAGTACTTC. Protein: CASSLSPSQETQYF.

Points on this clonotype: The DNA is left out, because the CDR3 cannot be placed on it with certainty; the CDR3 is given as TCRdb lists it. The chain joins TRBV7-8 to TRBJ1-5; the DNA was not compared with TRBD1, the D call given in the table. Germline V CDR1 and CDR2: SGHVS, FQNEAQ. The CDR3 comprises 19 residues, both ends counted. CDR3 sequence reads: CASSLASRVQHFGNQPQHF.

This clonotype came up a few times. V gene TRBV12-3 or TRBV12-4 combines with J gene TRBJ2-3, with 8 bases lining up with TRBD2. J was trimmed by 7 bases and V by 8 bases; bases with no gene match: 14. This CDR3 region has 15 residues. The CDR3 is CASGLTGTSRYTQYF. The DNA for the CDR3 is TGTGCCAGCGGACTAACCGGGACTAGTCGATATACGCAGTATTTT.

This chain connects TRBV7-2 to TRBJ2-2, with TRBD2 matching 8 bases. Germline CDR1 reads SGHTA; CDR2 reads FQGNSA. V shed 10 bases and J 4 bases; nucleotides not matched to a gene: 8. The CDR3 is made up of 14 amino acids. In nucleotides, the CDR3 is TGTGCCACCGCGGGACTAGGGGCCACCGGGGAGCTGTTTTTT. Its translation: CATAGLGATGELFF.

This clonotype was detected a few times. This chain connects TRBV18 to TRBJ2-5, with 14 bases fitting TRBD2. Germline V lookup: CDR1 KGHSH, CDR2 LQKENI. The V and J ends lost 8 bases and 4 bases, in that order; junction bases with no gene match: 6. The CDR3 contains 15 residues. CDR3 DNA: TGTGCCAGCACGGGACTAGCGGGGGCCGGAGAGACCCAGTACTTC. It codes for CASTGLAGAGETQYF.

This chain uses TRBV5-1 with TRBJ1-1; D may be TRBD1 (6 bases). Germline values: CDR1 SGHRS, CDR2 YFSETQ. V lost 4 bases and J lost 1, with 14 bases in between. The CDR3 is 15 residues long. In DNA, the CDR3 is TGCGCCAGCAGCATCCAACAGGGAACGAACACTGAAGCTTTCTTT. It codes for CASSIQQGTNTEAFF.

This clonotype was seen a handful of times. The chain combines TRBV4-1 with TRBJ1-6, with D tentatively TRBD1 (6 bases). This CDR3 has 16 residues. Germline values: CDR1 MGHRA, CDR2 YSYEKL. V was pared by 4 bases and J by 0 bases, with 10 bases between. The CDR3 bases are TGCGCCAGCAGCCCCCAAGGGGGCTCCTATAATTCACCCCTCCACTTT. Its protein product is CASSPQGGSYNSPLHF.

This clonotype was counted only a few times. The chain recombines TRBV15 with TRBJ2-1, with TRBD2 as a possible D gene (5 bases). CDR3 length: 14 amino acids. Germline values: CDR1 LNHNV, CDR2 YYDKDF (reference sequence). With 5 bases removed from V and 8 bases from J, the gap between germline ends came to 16 bases. The CDR3 DNA follows: TGTGCCACCAGCTCAGCTGGCGGGTTGGATGAGCAGTTCTTC. Its protein is CATSSAGGLDEQFF.

This clonotype came up a few times. V usage is TRBV29-1 and J usage is TRBJ2-1, with D hard to call. The V gene lost 4 bases and the J gene lost 9 bases, with 16 bases spanning the gap. The germline gives CDR1 SQVTM, CDR2 ANQGSEA. This CDR3 is 13 amino acids long. The CDR3 DNA sequence: TGCAGCGTTGCGGTCAGCACCTTGGGTGAGCAGTTCTTC. This encodes CSVAVSTLGEQFF.

This clonotype was seen ten or more times. The gene calls are TRBV7-6 and TRBJ2-5; D remains ambiguous. Trimming left V 4 bases short and J 5 bases short, with 8 bases between. The CDR3 consists of 12 residues. The germline gives CDR1 SGHVS, CDR2 FNYEAQ. CDR3: CASSSLSETQYF. In nucleotides, the CDR3 is TGTGCCAGCAGCTCTCTCTCGGAGACCCAGTACTTC.

This clonotype was seen more than once but under ten times. The J gene is TRBJ1-2, the V gene TRBV9; D is undetermined. The V end was cut by 0 bases, the J end by 5 bases, with 14 bases between. The CDR3 consists of 15 residues. CDR1 SGDLS and CDR2 YYNGEE come from the germline V gene. In DNA form, the CDR3 reads TGTGCCAGCAGCGTAGTCCCCCGGACCACATATGGCTACACCTTC. Translating it yields CASSVVPRTTYGYTF.

In this sample, this clonotype turned up a few times. This sequence joins TRBV6-5 and TRBJ1-4, with D unclear. Trimming took 2 bases from V and 10 from J, leaving 14 bases between them. Germline V gene data show CDR1 as MNHEY and CDR2 as SVGAGI. This CDR3 is built from 14 residues. The CDR3 reads CASSYGQEGGKLFF. In DNA form, the CDR3 reads TGTGCCAGCAGTTACGGGCAAGAGGGCGGAAAACTGTTTTTT.

This rearrangement joins TRBV5-1 to TRBJ2-5; TRBD2 matches 12 bases. The CDR3 is made up of 14 amino acids. Trimming at V came to 5 bases and at J to 5 bases, leaving 4 bases not matched to a gene. Germline-derived CDR1 and CDR2 are SGHRS and YFSETQ. CDR3 protein: CASSGLAGTETQYF. CDR3 DNA: TGCGCCAGCAGTGGACTAGCGGGGACGGAGACCCAGTACTTC.

V is TRBV6-2 or TRBV6-3 and J is TRBJ2-3; 10 bases are a match to TRBD1. The CDR3 extends over 15 amino acids. V gave up 6 bases and J gave up 2 bases; unmatched junction bases: 5. Germline loops: CDR1 MNHEY, CDR2 SVGEGT. The chain's CDR3 is CASRPGTGATDTQYF. For the CDR3, the DNA is TGTGCCAGCAGGCCTGGGACAGGGGCCACAGATACGCAGTATTTT.

In this sample, this clonotype turned up a few times. This chain links TRBV20-1 with TRBJ1-2; D is undetermined. V lost 0 bases and J 2 bases, leaving 16 bases between the germline ends. The CDR3 has 16 amino acids. Germline lookup yields CDR1 DFQATT and CDR2 SNEGSKA (reference sequence). The chain's CDR3 is CSARDRMQPTNYGYTF. DNA for the CDR3: TGCAGTGCTAGAGATCGGATGCAGCCGACCAACTATGGCTACACCTTC.

The chain carries TRBV12-3 or TRBV12-4 and TRBJ1-1; the D gene is possibly TRBD1 (5 bases). The CDR3 totals 12 residues. With 10 bases removed from V and 1 base from J, the gap between germline ends came to 10 bases. The CDR3 region has the DNA TGTGCCAACCGAGGGGCGAACACTGAAGCTTTCTTT. The encoded protein is CANRGANTEAFF.

The chain has TRBV5-4 and TRBJ1-3, with D perhaps matching TRBD1 (6 bases). V shed 0 bases and J shed 8 bases, with 15 bases lying between them. Germline values: CDR1 SGHNT, CDR2 YYREEE (reference sequence). The CDR3 is 15 residues long. The CDR3 sequence: CASSLDRRGGDTIYF. Written as DNA, the CDR3 is TGTGCCAGCAGCTTGGACCGCAGGGGCGGAGACACCATATATTTT.